The entry below describes one TCR beta chain. Its antigen remains unknown. The CDR3 covers 13 residues. Trimming took off 0 bases at V and 8 bases at J, with 13 bases between the two ends. Germline V gene lookup returns CDR1 GTSNPN and CDR2 SVGIG (reference sequence). These data come from a study of CD4+ T cells in melanoma. Study-wide findings and caveats: Diverse differentiation states were reported for melanoma neoantigen-specific CD4+ T cells. A reported correlation linked neoantigen-specific CD4+ T cells to CD8+, macrophage and B cell function.

Sequencing used immunoSEQ multiplex PCR; TCRdb keeps in-frame clones, though not all of them. The sample lists 11,000 to 15,000 clones, roughly three fifths occurring once. This receptor was taken from a human donor with melanoma. The chain carries TRBV30 and TRBJ1-2, with D uncertain. Material for sequencing was cells from a culture (not recorded whether cultured in vitro). Here the CDR3 DNA reads TGTGCCTGGAGTGTACCCGGGTTAGTGGGCTACACCTTC. Translation: CAWSVPGLVGYTF.